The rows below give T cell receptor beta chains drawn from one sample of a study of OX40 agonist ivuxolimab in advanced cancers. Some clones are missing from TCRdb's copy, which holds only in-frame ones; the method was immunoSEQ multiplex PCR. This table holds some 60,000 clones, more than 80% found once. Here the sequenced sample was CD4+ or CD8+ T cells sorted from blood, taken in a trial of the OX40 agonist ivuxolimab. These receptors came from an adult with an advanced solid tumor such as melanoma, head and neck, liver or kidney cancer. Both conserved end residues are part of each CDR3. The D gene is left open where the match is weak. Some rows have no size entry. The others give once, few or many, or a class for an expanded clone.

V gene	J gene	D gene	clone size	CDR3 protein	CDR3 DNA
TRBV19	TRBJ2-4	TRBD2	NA	CASSIGLAGGQDIQYF	TGTGCCAGTAGTATAGGTCTAGCGGGAGGGCAGGACATTCAGTACTTC
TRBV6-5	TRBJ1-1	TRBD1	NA	CASSSNPGQANTEAFF	TGTGCCAGCAGTTCTAACCCGGGACAGGCGAACACTGAAGCTTTCTTT
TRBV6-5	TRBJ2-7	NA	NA	CASSGRDFRSYEQYF	TGTGCCAGCAGTGGGCGGGACTTCCGCTCCTACGAGCAGTACTTC
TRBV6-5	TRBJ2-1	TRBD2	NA	CASSASGNEQFF	TGTGCCAGCAGTGCTAGCGGCAATGAGCAGTTCTTC
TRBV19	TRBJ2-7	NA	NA	CASGRRGSYEQYF	TGTGCCAGTGGTCGGCGAGGCTCCTACGAGCAGTACTTC
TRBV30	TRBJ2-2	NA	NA	CAWTGRVNTGELFF	TGTGCCTGGACGGGACGCGTGAACACCGGGGAGCTGTTTTTT
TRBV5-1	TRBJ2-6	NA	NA	CASSLPGQSSGANVLTF	TGCGCCAGCAGCTTGCCGGGACAATCCTCTGGGGCCAACGTCCTGACTTTC
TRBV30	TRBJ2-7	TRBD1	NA	CAWSVIQGAGEQYF	TGTGCCTGGAGTGTGATTCAGGGGGCGGGCGAGCAGTACTTC
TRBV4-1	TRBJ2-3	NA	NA	CASSPRGTATDTQYF	TGCGCCAGCAGCCCCCGGGGGACAGCCACAGATACGCAGTATTTT
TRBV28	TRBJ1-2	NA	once	CASRPNGAYGYTF	TGTGCCAGCAGGCCAAACGGGGCCTATGGCTACACCTTC
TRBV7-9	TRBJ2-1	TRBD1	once	CASSFSPRTGGYNEQFF	TGTGCCAGCAGCTTCTCCCCCCGGACAGGGGGCTACAATGAGCAGTTCTTC
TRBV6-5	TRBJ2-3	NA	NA	CASSYSRRDTQYF	TGTGCCAGCAGTTACTCGAGGCGGGATACGCAGTATTTT
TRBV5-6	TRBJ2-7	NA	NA	CASSRTAYEQYF	TGTGCCAGCAGTCGGACAGCCTACGAGCAGTACTTC
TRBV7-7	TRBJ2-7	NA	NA	CASSPQAGSSYEQYF	TGTGCTAGCAGTCCTCAGGCGGGCAGCTCCTACGAGCAGTACTTC
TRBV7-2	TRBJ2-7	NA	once	CASSDRNEQYF	TGTGCCAGCAGCGACCGGAACGAGCAGTACTTC
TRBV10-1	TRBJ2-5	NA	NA	CASSDLERETQYF	NA
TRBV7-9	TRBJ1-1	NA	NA	CASSSPWSTEAFF	TGTGCCAGCAGCTCCCCATGGAGCACTGAAGCTTTCTTT
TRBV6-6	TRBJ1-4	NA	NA	CASSYSDSRGEKLFF	TGTGCCAGCAGTTACTCAGACAGCCGGGGTGAAAAACTGTTTTTT
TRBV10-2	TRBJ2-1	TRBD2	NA	CASSRASGSNEQFF	TGCGCCAGCAGTCGGGCTAGCGGGAGTAATGAGCAGTTCTTC
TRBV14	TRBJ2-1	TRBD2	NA	CASSANGAGAGAYNEQFF	TGTGCCAGCAGCGCAAATGGGGCTGGGGCGGGAGCTTACAATGAGCAGTTCTTC
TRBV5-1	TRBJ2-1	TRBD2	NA	CASSFLAGAHNEQFF	TGCGCCAGCAGCTTCTTGGCGGGAGCCCACAATGAGCAGTTCTTC
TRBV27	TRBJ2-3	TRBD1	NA	CASTSGQGTDTQYF	TGTGCCAGCACTTCGGGACAGGGTACCGATACGCAGTATTTT
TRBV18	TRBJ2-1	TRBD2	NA	CASSRSSGTYNEQFF	TGTGCCAGCTCACGCTCTAGCGGGACCTACAATGAGCAGTTCTTC
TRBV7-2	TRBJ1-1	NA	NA	CASSFRQTEAFF	TGTGCCAGCAGCTTTCGTCAGACTGAAGCTTTCTTT
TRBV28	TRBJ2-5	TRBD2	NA	CASSSGLAERYQETQYF	TGTGCCAGCAGTTCGGGACTAGCGGAGCGGTACCAAGAGACCCAGTACTTC
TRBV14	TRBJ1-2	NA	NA	CASSQDGSPISGYTF	TGTGCCAGCAGCCAAGATGGGAGCCCCATATCGGGCTACACCTTC
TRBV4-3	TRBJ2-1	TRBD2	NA	CASSLARERNEQFF	TGCGCCAGCAGCCTTGCGCGGGAGAGGAATGAGCAGTTCTTC
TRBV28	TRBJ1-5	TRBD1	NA	CASSKTGGLYQPQHF	TGTGCCAGCAGTAAGACAGGGGGTTTGTATCAGCCCCAGCATTTT
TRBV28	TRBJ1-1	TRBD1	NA	CASSLSRTGATEAFF	TGTGCCAGCAGTTTATCCCGAACAGGGGCCACTGAAGCTTTCTTT
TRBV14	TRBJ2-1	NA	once	CASSRTGLANEQFF	TGTGCCAGCAGCCGGACGGGTCTAGCAAATGAGCAGTTCTTC
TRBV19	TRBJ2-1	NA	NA	CASSSRYNEQFF	TGTGCCAGTAGTTCCAGGTACAATGAGCAGTTCTTC
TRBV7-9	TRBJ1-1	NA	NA	CASSRGEEAFF	TGTGCCAGCAGCCGGGGAGAAGAAGCTTTCTTT
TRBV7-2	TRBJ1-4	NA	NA	CASSLGPTGEKLFF	TGTGCCAGCAGCTTAGGTCCTACTGGGGAAAAACTGTTTTTT
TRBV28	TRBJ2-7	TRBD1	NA	CASSPRDRGGHEQYF	TGTGCCAGCAGTCCGCGGGACAGGGGTGGCCACGAGCAGTACTTC
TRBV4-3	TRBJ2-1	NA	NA	CASSQVRGEQFF	TGCGCCAGCAGCCAAGTCAGAGGCGAACAGTTCTTC
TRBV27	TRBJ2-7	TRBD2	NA	CASSSLWTSGPYEQYF	TGTGCCAGCAGCTCCCTCTGGACTAGCGGGCCCTACGAGCAGTACTTC
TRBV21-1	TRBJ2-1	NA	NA	CASRDWGGLAVYNEQFF	TGTGCCAGCCGCGACTGGGGAGGACTAGCGGTCTACAATGAGCAGTTCTTC